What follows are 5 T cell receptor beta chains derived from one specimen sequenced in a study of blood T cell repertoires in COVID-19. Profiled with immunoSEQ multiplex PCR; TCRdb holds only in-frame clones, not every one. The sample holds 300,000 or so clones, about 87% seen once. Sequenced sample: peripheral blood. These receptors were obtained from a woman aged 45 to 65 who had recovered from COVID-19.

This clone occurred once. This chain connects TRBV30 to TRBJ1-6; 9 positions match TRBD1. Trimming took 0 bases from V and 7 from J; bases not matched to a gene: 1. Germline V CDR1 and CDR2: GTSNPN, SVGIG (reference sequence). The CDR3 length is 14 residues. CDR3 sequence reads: CAWSVGTGNSPLHF. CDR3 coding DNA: TGTGCCTGGAGTGTGGGGACAGGGAATTCACCCCTCCACTTT.

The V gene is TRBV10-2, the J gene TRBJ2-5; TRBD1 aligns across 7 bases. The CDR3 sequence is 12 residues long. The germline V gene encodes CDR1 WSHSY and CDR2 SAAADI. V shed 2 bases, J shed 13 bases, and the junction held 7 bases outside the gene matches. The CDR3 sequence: CASSEPGTVGYF. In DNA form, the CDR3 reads TGCGCCAGCAGTGAGCCCGGGACAGTTGGGTACTTC.

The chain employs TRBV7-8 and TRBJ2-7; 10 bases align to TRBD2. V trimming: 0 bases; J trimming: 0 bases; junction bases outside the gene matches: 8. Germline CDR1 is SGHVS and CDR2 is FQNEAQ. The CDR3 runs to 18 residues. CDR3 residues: CASSLAARTSGSSYEQYF. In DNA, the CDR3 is TGTGCCAGCAGCTTAGCGGCCCGGACTAGCGGTAGCTCCTACGAGCAGTACTTC.

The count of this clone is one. CDR3 in amino acids: CASSQDIGTVRGYTF. The CDR3 DNA is TGTGCCAGCAGCCAAGATATTGGAACGGTGCGGGGCTACACCTTC. The chain links TRBV4-2 to TRBJ1-2; D uncertain. CDR3 length: 15 residues. The germline gives CDR1 LGHNA, CDR2 YNFKEQ. The ends were cut back, 0 bases at V and 8 bases at J, with 16 bases in the middle.

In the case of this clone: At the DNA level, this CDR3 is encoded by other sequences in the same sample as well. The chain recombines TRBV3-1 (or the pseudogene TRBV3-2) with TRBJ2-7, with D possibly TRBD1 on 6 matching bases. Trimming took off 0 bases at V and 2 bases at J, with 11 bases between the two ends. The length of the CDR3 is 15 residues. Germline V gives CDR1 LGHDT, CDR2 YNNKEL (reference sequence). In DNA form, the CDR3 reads TGTGCCAGCAGCCAAGACTCGACAGGAGCCTACGAGCAGTACTTC. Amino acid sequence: CASSQDSTGAYEQYF.